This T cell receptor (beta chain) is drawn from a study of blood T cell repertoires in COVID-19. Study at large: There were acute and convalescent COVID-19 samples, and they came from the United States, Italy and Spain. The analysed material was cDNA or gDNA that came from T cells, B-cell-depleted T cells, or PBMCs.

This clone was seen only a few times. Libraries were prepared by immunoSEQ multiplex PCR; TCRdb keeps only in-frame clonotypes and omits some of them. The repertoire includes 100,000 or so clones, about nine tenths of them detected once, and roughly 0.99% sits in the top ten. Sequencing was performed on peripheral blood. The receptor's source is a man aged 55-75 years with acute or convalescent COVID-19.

CDR3 loop: CATSDYRQGDYNEQFF. The CDR3 bases are TGTGCCACCAGTGACTATCGACAGGGGGACTACAATGAGCAGTTCTTC. V gene TRBV24-1 combines with J gene TRBJ2-1; TRBD1 matches 9 bases. The CDR3 length is 16 residues. J gave up 3 bases and V 4 bases, and 6 bases lay outside the gene matches. Per germline, CDR1 KGHDR and CDR2 SFDVKD.